These 29 T cell receptor beta chains originate from one sample sequenced in a study of blood T cell repertoires in COVID-19. Repertoires were generated with immunoSEQ multiplex PCR, while TCRdb's copy carries only in-frame clones and drops some. The profile shows some 100,000 clones, roughly 80% of them singletons. Sequences were obtained from peripheral blood. These receptors came from a man aged 55 to 69 with acute or convalescent COVID-19.

The V gene is TRBV5-1, the J gene TRBJ1-3; 8 bases are shared with TRBD1. The J segment lost 4 bases and the V segment lost 4 bases, leaving 1 base of the junction unmatched. Germline loops: CDR1 SGHRS, CDR2 YFSETQ. This CDR3 spans 13 amino acids. The CDR3 loop reads CASSRDRGNTIYF. In DNA form, the CDR3 reads TGCGCCAGCAGCCGGGACAGGGGAAACACCATATATTTT. Based on the CDR3 plus reference TRBV5-1 and TRBJ1-3, the full variable domain is KAGVTQTPRYLIKTRGQQVTLSCSPISGHRSVSWYQQTPGQGLQFLFEYFSETQRNKGNFPGRFSGRQFSNSRSEMNVSTLELGDSALYLCASSRDRGNTIYFGEGSWLTVV.

The chain couples TRBV6-2 or TRBV6-3 to TRBJ1-1, with D possibly TRBD1 on 5 matching bases. Trimming shortened V by 2 bases and J by 9 bases, and 10 bases separated the two germline ends. Germline V gene lookup returns CDR1 MNHEY and CDR2 SVGEGT. The CDR3 contains 12 residues. The CDR3 sequence: CASSYGAGKAFF. The DNA of the CDR3 is TGTGCCAGCAGTTACGGGGCGGGAAAAGCTTTCTTT.

The J gene is TRBJ2-3, the V gene TRBV11-2, with D tentatively TRBD2 (6 bases). Per germline, CDR1 SGHAT and CDR2 FQNNGV. The CDR3 contains 16 residues. The V and J ends lost 5 bases and 0 bases respectively, with 15 bases between them. CDR3 bases: TGTGCCAGCAGCCCAACTGGGCGGGGTAGCACAGATACGCAGTATTTT. Its protein is CASSPTGRGSTDTQYF.

The chain combines TRBV7-2 with TRBJ2-2; D might be TRBD1 (6 bases). Germline values: CDR1 SGHTA, CDR2 FQGNSA. The CDR3 sequence is 16 residues long. V gave up 4 bases and J gave up 1 base, with 13 bases separating them. The CDR3 DNA reads as TGTGCCAGCAGCTCCGTGGGGACAAAGAACACCGGGGAGCTGTTTTTT. It codes for CASSSVGTKNTGELFF. The complete variable domain, with remaining parts taken from reference TRBV7-2 and TRBJ2-2, reads GAGVSQSPSNKVTEKGKDVELRCDPISGHTALYWYRQSLGQGLEFLIYFQGNSAPDKSGLPSDRFSAERTGGSVSTLTIQRTQQEDSAVYLCASSSVGTKNTGELFFGEGSRLTVL.

This chain uses TRBV6-2 or TRBV6-3 with TRBJ1-1; D possibly corresponds to TRBD1 (5 bases). The CDR3 loop spans 16 amino acids. Trimming pared 2 bases from V and 3 bases from J, leaving 16 bases between. The germline CDR1 and CDR2 sequences are MNHEY and SVGEGT. In DNA form, the CDR3 reads TGTGCCAGCAGTTACCGGCAGGGATCATCGGACACTGAAGCTTTCTTT. Translation gives CASSYRQGSSDTEAFF.

The chain employs TRBV2 and TRBJ1-1; tentative D call: TRBD1 (5 bases). There are 13 residues in the CDR3. The V and J ends lost 3 bases and 3 bases respectively, with 8 bases between them. In germline, CDR1 is SNHLY, CDR2 FYNNEI. CDR3 DNA sequence: TGTGCCAGCAGTGACAGGGCCTACACTGAAGCTTTCTTT. Protein sequence: CASSDRAYTEAFF.

The chain links TRBV11-3 to TRBJ2-5; 12 bases fit TRBD2. V lost 7 bases and J lost 6; bases outside the gene matches: 6. Germline V CDR1 and CDR2: SGHNT, YENEEA. The CDR3 sequence is 14 residues long. Written as DNA, the CDR3 is TGTGCCAGCAAGCTGACTAGCGGGAGTCAGACCCAGTACTTC. It specifies CASKLTSGSQTQYF.

The chain couples TRBV6-2 or TRBV6-3 to TRBJ2-1, with 14 nucleotides matching TRBD2. V lost 2 bases, J lost 0 bases, and 12 bases stayed unmatched. CDR1 MNHEY and CDR2 SVGEGT come from the germline V gene. The CDR3 consists of 21 residues. The CDR3 here is CASSYPSLTSGRGSSYNEQFF. CDR3 nucleotide sequence: TGTGCCAGCAGTTACCCCTCTTTGACTAGCGGGAGGGGCAGCTCCTACAATGAGCAGTTCTTC.

Written as DNA, the CDR3 is TGCGCCAGCAGCCCCTCGACTAGCGGGAGTATCTACGAGCAGTACTTC. It codes for CASSPSTSGSIYEQYF. The rearrangement uses TRBV5-1 and TRBJ2-7, with 12 bases lining up with TRBD2. The CDR3 sequence is 16 residues long. In germline, CDR1 is SGHRS, CDR2 YFSETQ. V gave up 4 bases and J gave up 3 bases; unmatched junction bases: 8.

The chain has TRBV27 and TRBJ2-5; 10 nucleotides match TRBD2. CDR3 length: 16 residues. V dropped 3 bases and J dropped 5; count of bases not matched to a gene: 9. The germline V gene has CDR1 MNHEY and CDR2 SMNVEV (reference sequence). The CDR3 here is CASSFGERGGRETQYF. In DNA, the CDR3 is TGTGCCAGCAGTTTTGGGGAGCGGGGGGGCCGGGAGACCCAGTACTTC.

This chain joins TRBV28 and TRBJ1-1, with no clear D. This CDR3 region has 13 residues. CDR1 is MDHEN and CDR2 is SYDVKM in the germline V gene. Between the trimmed V and J ends, which lost 2 bases and 8 bases, there was a span of 12 bases. CDR3 loop: CASSLVAPTEAFF. The CDR3 DNA reads TGTGCCAGCAGTTTAGTGGCCCCCACCGAAGCTTTCTTT.

CDR3 sequence reads: CASSIAPLWTGGNQPQHF. The CDR3, as DNA: TGTGCCAGTAGTATAGCCCCTCTTTGGACGGGCGGGAATCAGCCCCAGCATTTT. The chain joins TRBV19 to TRBJ1-5; the D is unclear. This CDR3 contains 18 residues. Germline-derived CDR1 and CDR2 are LNHDA and SQIVND (reference sequence). V lost 1 base to trimming and J lost 4 bases, with 20 bases between them.

The rearrangement joins TRBV9 to TRBJ2-3; TRBD1 matches at 9 bases. The CDR3 length is 16 residues. In germline, CDR1 is SGDLS, CDR2 YYNGEE. J lost 6 bases, V lost 0 bases, and 8 bases had no gene match. The DNA of the CDR3 is TGTGCCAGCAGCGTAGTGTGGGACAGGGATGCGGATACGCAGTATTTT. Translating gives CASSVVWDRDADTQYF.

This clone was observed a few times. This sequence joins TRBV21-1 and TRBJ1-4. TRBV21-1 has pseudogene status. The CDR3 spans 17 residues. CDR3 sequence (DNA): TGTGCCAGCAGGGGCGGGGGACCCCGTGCAACTAATGAAAAACTGTTTTTT. The encoded protein is CASRGGGPRATNEKLFF.

The chain links TRBV19 to TRBJ2-2, with D possibly matching TRBD1 (6 bases). This CDR3 has 15 residues. The germline CDR1 and CDR2 sequences are LNHDA and SQIVND (reference sequence). V was cut by 2 bases and J by 5 bases, with 12 bases left in between. The CDR3 nucleotides are TGTGCCAGTAGTATAACAGGGTTGGGGACCGGGGAGCTGTTTTTT. Protein product: CASSITGLGTGELFF.

This clone was seen a handful of times. The chain carries TRBV3-1 (or the pseudogene TRBV3-2) and TRBJ2-7; 8 bases match TRBD1. The CDR3 is 15 amino acids. Germline trimming cut 3 bases from V and 0 bases from J; bases unmatched to any gene: 4. The germline gives CDR1 LGHDT, CDR2 YNNKEL (reference sequence). CDR3 in DNA: TGTGCCAGCAGCCAGCGGGACAGGTACTCCTACGAGCAGTACTTC. This gives the protein CASSQRDRYSYEQYF.

V is TRBV10-1 and J is TRBJ2-3; 7 nucleotides line up with TRBD1. Looked up from germline, CDR1 is WNHNN and CDR2 is SYGVQD (reference sequence). The V and J ends lost 10 bases and 1 base, in that order; junction bases with no gene match: 8. The CDR3 is made up of 14 amino acids. The CDR3 DNA reads TGCGCCACCTCTACAGGGGAAGGCACAGATACGCAGTATTTT. This translates into CATSTGEGTDTQYF.

V is TRBV23-1 and J is TRBJ1-3; a possible D gene is TRBD1 (5 bases). TRBV23-1 is identified as an open reading frame with a role that is uncertain. The CDR3 is made up of 16 amino acids. Trimming removed 0 bases at V and 0 bases at J, with 9 bases between. CDR3 loop: CASSQSNRSSGNTIYF. The CDR3 region has the DNA TGCGCCAGCAGTCAATCGAACAGGAGCTCTGGAAACACCATATATTTT.

The gene calls are TRBV6-5 and TRBJ1-3; D remains ambiguous. Trimming left V 5 bases short and J 4 bases short, with 15 bases between. This CDR3 has 15 residues. Germline CDR1 reads MNHEY; CDR2 reads SVGAGI. The CDR3 region has the DNA TGTGCCAGCAGTCGGACGGGGTTGAGCGGAAACACCATATATTTT. It is translated as CASSRTGLSGNTIYF.

This clone was detected only once. This chain connects TRBV19 to TRBJ2-6; TRBD1 might be the D (5 bases). This CDR3 has 20 amino acids. Germline V gene sequence: CDR1 LNHDA, CDR2 SQIVND (reference sequence). V dropped 0 bases and J dropped 0 bases, with 18 bases sitting between them. The CDR3 loop reads CASSIEGPAGSPSGANVLTF. Here the CDR3 DNA reads TGTGCCAGTAGTATAGAAGGGCCAGCAGGGTCGCCCTCTGGGGCCAACGTCCTGACTTTC.

The chain uses TRBV28 and TRBJ1-5, with 7 bases lining up with TRBD1. The germline V gene has CDR1 MDHEN and CDR2 SYDVKM. After removal of 9 bases from V and 3 bases from J, the junction contained 5 bases not matched to a gene. CDR3 size: 13 residues. The CDR3 region has the DNA TGTGCCAGTAGGGACAGCTTCAATCAGCCCCAGCATTTT. Its translation is CASRDSFNQPQHF.

The V call is TRBV28, the J call TRBJ2-7, with 8 nucleotides matching TRBD1. The CDR3 is made up of 15 amino acids. Germline CDR1 MDHEN, CDR2 SYDVKM. Trimming cost V 2 bases and J 4 bases; bases outside gene matches: 7. As DNA, the CDR3 is TGTGCCAGCAGTTTAAGCGGACAGGGCAAATACGAGCAGTACTTC. Its protein product is CASSLSGQGKYEQYF.

V usage is TRBV5-6 and J usage is TRBJ2-4; a possible D gene is TRBD2 (5 bases). Germline assignment: CDR1 SGHDT and CDR2 YYEEEE. The CDR3 has 14 amino acids. With 0 bases removed from V and 1 base from J, the gap between germline ends came to 5 bases. The DNA of the CDR3 is TGTGCCAGCAGCTTGGCGGGGGCCAAAAACATTCAGTACTTC. It translates to CASSLAGAKNIQYF.

This clone came up once. J is TRBJ2-7 and V is TRBV7-2; 11 bases match TRBD1. CDR3 size: 15 residues. Germline values: CDR1 SGHTA, CDR2 FQGNSA. V shed 5 bases, J shed 1 base, and the junction held 4 bases outside the gene matches. CDR3: CASSRGQGGSYEQYF. CDR3 DNA: TGTGCCAGCAGCCGGGGACAGGGGGGGTCCTACGAGCAGTACTTC.

The chain couples TRBV6-2 or TRBV6-3 to TRBJ1-1; 10 positions agree with TRBD1. The germline CDR1 and CDR2 sequences are MNHEY and SVGEGT. With 5 bases clipped from V and 0 bases from J, the junction kept 9 bases outside the gene matches. The length of the CDR3 is 17 residues. The CDR3 region is CASSTDRGRSMNTEAFF. As DNA, the CDR3 is TGTGCCAGCAGTACCGACAGGGGGCGAAGCATGAACACTGAAGCTTTCTTT.

This clone was seen only a few times. The gene calls are TRBV19 and TRBJ2-2; D is uncertain. This CDR3 has 12 residues. Germline CDR1 is LNHDA and CDR2 is SQIVND (reference sequence). The V gene lost 5 bases and the J gene lost 3 bases, with 4 bases spanning the gap. CDR3 in DNA: TGTGCCAGTAGTTTATACACCGGGGAGCTGTTTTTT. Translation gives CASSLYTGELFF.

This clone was detected once. The chain links TRBV12-1 to TRBJ2-7; the D segment call TRBD2 is taken from the table without a DNA check. TRBV12-1 corresponds to a pseudogene. The CDR3 sequence is 15 residues long. The CDR3 region has the DNA TGTGCCAGCAGCTCCTCGGGACTTGCCTACTACGAGCAGTACTTC. Its protein product is CASSSSGLAYYEQYF.

J is TRBJ1-4 and V is TRBV7-2; weak D call: TRBD1 (5 bases). With 5 bases removed from V and 5 bases from J, the gap between germline ends came to 21 bases. The CDR3 spans 17 residues. Germline values: CDR1 SGHTA, CDR2 FQGNSA. The CDR3 DNA reads as TGTGCCAGCAGCCCGTCGGGCAGGGCAGGGTTCAATGAAAAACTGTTTTTT. Encoded protein: CASSPSGRAGFNEKLFF.

This chain uses TRBV4-3 with TRBJ2-1; D perhaps matches TRBD2 (6 bases). Per germline, CDR1 LGHNA and CDR2 YSLEER. The ends were cut back, 5 bases at V and 5 bases at J, with 19 bases in the middle. The CDR3 is 16 residues long. CDR3 sequence reads: CASSSRGSGTNNEQFF. The CDR3 DNA sequence: TGCGCCAGCAGCTCCCGGGGTAGCGGAACTAACAATGAGCAGTTCTTC.